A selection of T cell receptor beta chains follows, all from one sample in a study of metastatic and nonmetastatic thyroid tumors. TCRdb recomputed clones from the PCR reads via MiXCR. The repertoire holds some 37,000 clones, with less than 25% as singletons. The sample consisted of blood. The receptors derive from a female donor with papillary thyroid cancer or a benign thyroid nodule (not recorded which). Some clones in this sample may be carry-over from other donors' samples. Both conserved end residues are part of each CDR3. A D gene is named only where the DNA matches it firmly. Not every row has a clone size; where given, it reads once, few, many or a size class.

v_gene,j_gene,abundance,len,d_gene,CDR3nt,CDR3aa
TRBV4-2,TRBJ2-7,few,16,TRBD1,TGTGCCAGCAGCCAAGAGGGTTGGCAGGGGGCCAACGAGCAGTACTTC,CASSQEGWQGANEQYF
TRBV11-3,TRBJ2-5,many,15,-,TGTGCCAGCAGCTTGGGACTGGGGGGTGAAGAGACCCAGTACTTC,CASSLGLGGEETQYF
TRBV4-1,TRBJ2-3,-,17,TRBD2,TGCGCCAGCAGCCAACTGCCACTAGCGCCCTACACAGATACGCAGTATTTT,CASSQLPLAPYTDTQYF
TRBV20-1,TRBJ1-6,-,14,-,TGCAGTGCTCTTCCCGGGACCGGGGGTTCACCCCTCCACTTT,CSALPGTGGSPLHF
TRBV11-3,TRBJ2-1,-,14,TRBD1,TGTGCCAGCAGCCTAGACAGGGTAAGCTATGAGCAGTTCTTC,CASSLDRVSYEQFF
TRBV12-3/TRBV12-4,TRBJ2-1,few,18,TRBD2,TGTGCCAGCAGTATAACAAGAACTGGACTAGCGGGAGTCAATGAGCAGTTCTTC,CASSITRTGLAGVNEQFF
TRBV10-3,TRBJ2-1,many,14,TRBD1,TGTGCCATCAGTACAGAGGACAGGGACAATGAGCAGTTCTTC,CAISTEDRDNEQFF
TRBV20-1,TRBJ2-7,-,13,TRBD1,TGCAGTGCTAGGAGGGGGCGAGGATGCGAGCAGTACTTC,CSARRGRGCEQYF
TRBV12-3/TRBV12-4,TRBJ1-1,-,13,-,TGTGCCAGCACCTCCTCGTCGGTGGGTGAAGCTTTCTTT,CASTSSSVGEAFF
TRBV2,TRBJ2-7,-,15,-,TGTGCCAGCAAAGAGCAAAGACAGTACTCCTACGAGCAGTACTTC,CASKEQRQYSYEQYF
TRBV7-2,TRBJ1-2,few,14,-,TGTGCCAGCAGCCCCCGGGACAAAAACTATGGCTACACCTTC,CASSPRDKNYGYTF
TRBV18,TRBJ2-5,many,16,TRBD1,TGTGCCAGCTCAAACCTCCCACAGGGGGCTGGAGAGACCCAGTACTTC,CASSNLPQGAGETQYF
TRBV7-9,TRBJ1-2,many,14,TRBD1,TGTGCCAGCAGAGAAGGGACAGGGACGTATGGCTACACCTTC,CASREGTGTYGYTF
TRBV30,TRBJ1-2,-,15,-,TGTGCCTGGAAAAAGGAGAGGGGTAGGAACTATGGCTACACCTTC,CAWKKERGRNYGYTF
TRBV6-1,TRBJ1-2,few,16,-,TGTGCCAGCAGTGAGGTGAGGGGCAGTGCTAACTATTTCTACACCTTC,CASSEVRGSANYFYTF
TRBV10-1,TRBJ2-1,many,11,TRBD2,TGCGCCAGGGGGGGGGGAGATGAGCAGTTCTTC,CARGGGDEQFF
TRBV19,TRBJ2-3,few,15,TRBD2,TGTGCCAGTAGTCCGCGGGGGACCGTCACAGATACGCAGTATTTT,CASSPRGTVTDTQYF
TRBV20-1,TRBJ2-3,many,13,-,TGCAGTGCGGAGCTGGCAGGTGGGAATACGCAGTATTTT,CSAELAGGNTQYF
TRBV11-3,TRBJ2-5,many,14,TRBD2,TGTGCCAGCAGCCCCCGGGACTGGGAGGGGACCCAGTACTTC,CASSPRDWEGTQYF
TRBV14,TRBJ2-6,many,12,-,TGTGCCAGCAGCCAAGAGGTCGGGGGAGTGACTTTC,CASSQEVGGVTF
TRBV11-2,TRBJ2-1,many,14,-,TGTGCCAGCAGCTTAGGGGTGGTCGGGTTTGAGCAGTTCTTC,CASSLGVVGFEQFF
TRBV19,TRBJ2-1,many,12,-,TGTGCCACCCGGTATCAGGTCAATGAGCAGTTCTTC,CATRYQVNEQFF
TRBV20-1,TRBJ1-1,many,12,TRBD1,TGCAGTGCTGACAGGGGGCACACTGAAGCTTTCTTT,CSADRGHTEAFF
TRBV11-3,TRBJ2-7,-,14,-,TGTGCCAGCATCTTAGTAGCAGGGTCCTACGAGCATTACTTC,CASILVAGSYEHYF
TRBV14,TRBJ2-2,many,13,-,TGTGCCAGCAGCCAATATATGTCCGGGGAGCTGTTTTTT,CASSQYMSGELFF
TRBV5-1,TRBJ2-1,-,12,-,TGCGCCAGCAGCTTGGAAGGGAATGAGCAGTTCTTC,CASSLEGNEQFF
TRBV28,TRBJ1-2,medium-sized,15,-,TGTGCCAGCAGTTTACCGTCATGGGGGTCTGGAGGCTACACCTTC,CASSLPSWGSGGYTF
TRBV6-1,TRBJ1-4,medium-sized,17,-,TGTGCCAGCAGTGAAGAGGACGGGGGAGGGGGAAAAGAAAAACTGTTTTTT,CASSEEDGGGGKEKLFF
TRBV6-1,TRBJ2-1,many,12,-,TGTGCCAGCAGTTCCCCCTTTCTCGAGCAGTTCTTC,CASSSPFLEQFF
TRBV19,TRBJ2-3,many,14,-,TGTGCCAGTAGTATAGGACAGAAGATGAATACGCAGTATTTT,CASSIGQKMNTQYF
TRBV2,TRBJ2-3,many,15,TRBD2,TGTGCCAGCAGGGTTGGACTAGCGGGGGGAGATACGCAGTATTTT,CASRVGLAGGDTQYF
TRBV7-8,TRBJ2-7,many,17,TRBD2,TGTGCCAGCAGCTCAAGATCGGGACTAGCGGGAGGAGGAACGCAGTACTTC,CASSSRSGLAGGGTQYF
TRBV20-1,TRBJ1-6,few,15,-,TGCAGTGCGCCCGACGGTAGCTCCTATAATTCACCCCTCCACTTT,CSAPDGSSYNSPLHF
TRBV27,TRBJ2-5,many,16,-,TGTGCCAGCAGCCGAACGGGACTCGGGGTGGAAGAGACCCAGTACTTC,CASSRTGLGVEETQYF
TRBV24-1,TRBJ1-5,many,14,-,TGTGCCACCAGTGACCCCGGGAAAGATCAGCCCCAGCATTTT,CATSDPGKDQPQHF
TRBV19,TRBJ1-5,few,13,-,TGTGCCAGTTGTGAGGACGGTTGGCAGCCCCAGCATTTT,CASCEDGWQPQHF
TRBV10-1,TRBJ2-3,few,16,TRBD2,TGCGCCAGCAGTGAGTCCAAAGCGGGATCTACATATACGCAGTATTTT,CASSESKAGSTYTQYF
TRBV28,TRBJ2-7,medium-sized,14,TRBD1,TGTGCCAGCAGGGTGTGGACAGGGAGCTACGAGCAGTACTTC,CASRVWTGSYEQYF
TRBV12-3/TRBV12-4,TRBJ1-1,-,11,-,TGTGCCACCCGAAAAAACACTGAAGCTTTCTTT,CATRKNTEAFF
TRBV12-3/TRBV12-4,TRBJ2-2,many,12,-,TGTGCCAGCAGGGGTGTGTCCGGGGAGCTGTTTTTT,CASRGVSGELFF
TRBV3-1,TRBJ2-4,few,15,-,TGTGCCAGCAGCCAAGGTCACGGTTCCAAAAACATTCAGTACTTC,CASSQGHGSKNIQYF
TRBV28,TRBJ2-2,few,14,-,TGTGCCAGCATCCTTTACAGGGTTGGGGCGGAGCTGTTTTTT,CASILYRVGAELFF
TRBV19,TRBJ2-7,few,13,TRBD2,TGTGCCAGTAGTATTGCGGGGGGTGGCGAGCATTACTTC,CASSIAGGGEHYF
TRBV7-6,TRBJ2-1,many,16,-,TGTGCCAGCAGCTTAACAGCGGAATCCTCCTACAATGAGCAGTTCTTC,CASSLTAESSYNEQFF
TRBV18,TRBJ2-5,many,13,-,TGTGCCAGCTCAGGGTCGACCCAAGAGACCCAGTACTTC,CASSGSTQETQYF
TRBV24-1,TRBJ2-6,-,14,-,TGTGCCACCAGTTTGTGCTCTGGGGCCAACGTCCTGACTTTC,CATSLCSGANVLTF
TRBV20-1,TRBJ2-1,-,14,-,TGCAGCGCGGAGCTAGCGAAAACTTACAATGAGCAGTTCTTC,CSAELAKTYNEQFF
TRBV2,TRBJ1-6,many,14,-,TGTGCCAGCAGTTGGGGACCAGGGAATTCACCCCTCCACTTT,CASSWGPGNSPLHF
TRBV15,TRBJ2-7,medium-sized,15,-,TGTGCCACCAGCAGAGACCGTGGACAGTCCTACGAGCAGTACTTC,CATSRDRGQSYEQYF
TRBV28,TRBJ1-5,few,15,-,TGTGCCAGCATTTTATCCCCCATGGGCGGTCAGCCCCAGCATTTT,CASILSPMGGQPQHF